Given below is one TCR beta chain in context. This sample stems from a study of spatial heterogeneity in lung cancer. Each CDR3 protein gets one entry after TCRdb re-called the 5' RACE reads with MiXCR. The sample carries 60,000 to 80,000 distinct CDR3 sequences, about an eighth recorded once. Time point reported: sample taken at primary tumor resection. Tumor, nontumor lung or frozen PBMC supplied whole RNA, sequenced without sorting. Germline CDR1 is SQVTM and CDR2 is ANQGSEA. The CDR3 loop spans 12 amino acids. The germline V and J ends were trimmed by 2 bases and 2 bases, with 7 bases remaining between them.

The sequencing used PBMCs, collected at surgery. The clonotype originates from a male donor with early-stage non-small cell lung cancer. V gene TRBV29-1 combines with J gene TRBJ2-7; D might be TRBD1 (6 bases). The CDR3 DNA sequence: TGCAGCGTTGAAACAGGGACCTACGAGCAGTACTTC. Translation gives CSVETGTYEQYF.